This is a list of T cell receptor beta chains from one sample in a study of shared clonotypes between healthy human individuals. Profiled with immunoSEQ multiplex PCR; TCRdb holds only in-frame clones, not every one. This table holds around 2,000,000 clones, just under 95% found once. The specimen sequenced was naive CD8+ T cells sorted from blood. The origin of the receptors is a man aged 18 to 29 in good health. Each CDR3 is given with its conserved first and last residue. D genes are given only for firm matches. Clone size, where shown, is once, few, many, or a class for clones that have expanded.

v_gene: TRBV13
d_gene: TRBD1
len: 14
j_gene: TRBJ2-3
abundance: once
CDR3aa: CASSPGTGTDTQYF
CDR3nt: TGTGCCAGCAGCCCCGGGACAGGCACAGATACGCAGTATTTT

v_gene: TRBV28
d_gene: TRBD2
len: 16
j_gene: TRBJ2-5
abundance: -
CDR3aa: CASSSPSGGARETQYF
CDR3nt: TGTGCCAGCAGTTCCCCTAGCGGGGGGGCGCGCGAGACCCAGTACTTC

v_gene: TRBV28
d_gene: -
len: 14
j_gene: TRBJ2-1
abundance: -
CDR3aa: CASSEGPMIDEQFF
CDR3nt: TGTGCCAGCAGTGAGGGACCCATGATCGATGAGCAGTTCTTC

v_gene: TRBV6-5
d_gene: -
len: 13
j_gene: TRBJ2-3
abundance: -
CDR3aa: CASRGRVTDTQYF
CDR3nt: TGTGCCAGCAGGGGCAGGGTGACAGATACGCAGTATTTT

v_gene: TRBV27
d_gene: -
len: 15
j_gene: TRBJ1-2
abundance: -
CDR3aa: CASSFTTDSFQGYTF
CDR3nt: TGTGCCAGCAGTTTTACTACGGACAGCTTCCAGGGCTACACCTTC

v_gene: TRBV19
d_gene: -
len: 16
j_gene: TRBJ1-6
abundance: -
CDR3aa: CASSILTEGNNSPLHF
CDR3nt: TGTGCCAGTAGTATTTTAACAGAGGGGAATAATTCACCCCTCCACTTT

v_gene: TRBV5-1
d_gene: TRBD2
len: 15
j_gene: TRBJ2-5
abundance: -
CDR3aa: CASSFARGGVETQYF
CDR3nt: TGCGCCAGCAGCTTCGCGCGGGGGGGCGTGGAGACCCAGTACTTC

v_gene: TRBV28
d_gene: -
len: 16
j_gene: TRBJ2-1
abundance: once
CDR3aa: CASSRLQGRGYNEQFF
CDR3nt: TGTGCCAGCAGTCGACTACAGGGACGGGGCTACAATGAGCAGTTCTTC

v_gene: TRBV4-1
d_gene: -
len: 14
j_gene: TRBJ2-3
abundance: -
CDR3aa: CASSQEGFTDTQYF
CDR3nt: TGCGCCAGCAGCCAAGAGGGATTCACAGATACGCAGTATTTT

v_gene: TRBV4-3
d_gene: -
len: 13
j_gene: TRBJ2-7
abundance: -
CDR3aa: CASSQDTGFEQYF
CDR3nt: TGCGCCAGCAGCCAGGATACAGGGTTCGAGCAGTACTTC

v_gene: TRBV6-4
d_gene: TRBD1
len: 13
j_gene: TRBJ1-5
abundance: -
CDR3aa: CASSETGDQPQHF
CDR3nt: TGTGCCAGCAGTGAAACAGGGGATCAGCCCCAGCATTTT

v_gene: TRBV2
d_gene: -
len: 15
j_gene: TRBJ1-6
abundance: -
CDR3aa: CASSEVRGNNSPLHF
CDR3nt: TGTGCCAGCAGTGAAGTCAGGGGTAATAATTCACCCCTCCACTTT

v_gene: TRBV2
d_gene: TRBD2
len: 16
j_gene: TRBJ2-7
abundance: -
CDR3aa: CASSFSPGTSGYEQYF
CDR3nt: TGTGCCAGCAGTTTTTCACCCGGGACTAGCGGATACGAGCAGTACTTC

v_gene: TRBV2
d_gene: -
len: 17
j_gene: TRBJ2-6
abundance: -
CDR3aa: CASSEPMGISGANVLTF
CDR3nt: TGTGCCAGCAGTGAACCCATGGGAATCTCTGGGGCCAACGTCCTGACTTTC

v_gene: TRBV19
d_gene: -
len: 14
j_gene: TRBJ2-7
abundance: -
CDR3aa: CASAPSVGSYEQYF
CDR3nt: TGTGCCAGCGCCCCTAGCGTTGGCTCCTACGAGCAGTACTTC

v_gene: TRBV4-3
d_gene: -
len: 14
j_gene: TRBJ2-7
abundance: -
CDR3aa: CASSQSVGNSEQYF
CDR3nt: TGCGCCAGCAGCCAAAGTGTAGGGAATAGCGAGCAGTACTTC

v_gene: TRBV6-1
d_gene: -
len: 13
j_gene: TRBJ2-7
abundance: -
CDR3aa: CASIGGVFYEQYF
CDR3nt: TGTGCCAGCATTGGGGGCGTTTTCTACGAGCAGTACTTC

v_gene: TRBV27
d_gene: TRBD1
len: 18
j_gene: TRBJ2-7
abundance: once
CDR3aa: CASSLSPRDRGAIYEQYF
CDR3nt: TGTGCCAGCAGTTTAAGCCCTCGGGACAGGGGAGCTATCTACGAGCAGTACTTC

v_gene: TRBV4-1
d_gene: -
len: 12
j_gene: TRBJ1-6
abundance: -
CDR3aa: CASSQDGSPLHF
CDR3nt: TGCGCCAGCAGCCAAGATGGCTCACCCCTCCACTTT

v_gene: TRBV4-1
d_gene: -
len: 11
j_gene: TRBJ1-2
abundance: -
CDR3aa: CASSHISGYTF
CDR3nt: TGCGCCAGCAGCCATATTTCGGGCTACACCTTC

v_gene: TRBV30
d_gene: TRBD2
len: 14
j_gene: TRBJ2-1
abundance: -
CDR3aa: CAWSGLAGYNEQFF
CDR3nt: TGTGCCTGGTCGGGACTAGCGGGCTACAATGAGCAGTTCTTC

v_gene: TRBV11-2
d_gene: -
len: 15
j_gene: TRBJ2-1
abundance: -
CDR3aa: CASSLLTGSYNEQFF
CDR3nt: TGTGCCAGCAGCCTCCTGACGGGGTCTTACAATGAGCAGTTCTTC

v_gene: TRBV14
d_gene: TRBD2
len: 15
j_gene: TRBJ2-7
abundance: -
CDR3aa: CASAGGAGGYYEQYF
CDR3nt: TGTGCCAGCGCAGGTGGAGCGGGGGGATACTACGAGCAGTACTTC

v_gene: TRBV5-1
d_gene: TRBD1
len: 14
j_gene: TRBJ2-3
abundance: -
CDR3aa: CASSLGQGRDTQYF
CDR3nt: TGCGCCAGCAGCCTCGGACAGGGTAGGGATACGCAGTATTTT

v_gene: TRBV29-1
d_gene: -
len: 12
j_gene: TRBJ2-5
abundance: -
CDR3aa: CSVWTAQETQYF
CDR3nt: TGCAGCGTATGGACAGCCCAAGAGACCCAGTACTTC